This TCR beta chain stems from a study of CD8+ T cells in alopecia areata listed by TCRdb under 2018. For the wider study: Treated patients were enrolled in an open-label pilot trial of oral tofacitinib, 5 to 10 mg twice daily, for moderate-to-severe alopecia areata. Disease severity in treated patients was measured with the SALT score, which quantifies the percentage of affected scalp surface area. Scalp clonality was compared among normal scalp (n=4), patchy alopecia areata scalp (n=8), and alopecia totalis/universalis scalp (n=8). To study T cell clonal expansion in alopecia areata, the researchers applied high-throughput TCRbeta sequencing to both the C3H/HeJ mouse model and human patients. The RNA source kit depended on sample type: the PAXgene miRNA kit for fixed scalp, the miRNeasy kit for PBMCs, and the RNeasy kit for mouse skin. In humans, TCRbeta sequencing was performed on scalp tissue and on sorted CD4+ and CD8+ peripheral blood T cells from healthy controls and from patients with patchy or totalis/universalis alopecia areata. Tofacitinib was given for 6 to 18 months, followed by 6 months of follow-up off drug to assess delayed response and recurrence. Patients on tofacitinib were biopsied at baseline and after 4 and 24 weeks of treatment, and several of the patients also had a later scalp biopsy. TCRbeta CDR3 regions were amplified by immunoSEQ multiplex PCR with 35 Vbeta forward and 13 Jbeta reverse primers. Overall results and qualifications from the work: Compared with normal scalp, lesional scalp, particularly in alopecia totalis/universalis, had higher clonality and more expanded CD8+ clones, which suggests antigenic drive. During tofacitinib treatment, many expanded lesional clones stuck around in both scalp and blood, and this persistence may partly explain why relapse happens after treatment is stopped. Tofacitinib significantly lowered scalp clonality and the number of expanded CD8+ clones among the top 100 scalp clones. Unlike mouse skin, where gammadelta T cells dominate, normal human skin contains resident alphabeta T cells that get sequenced too, which complicates analysis of the scalp TCR repertoire. Shared TCR sequences between patients were less evident than in mice, which may be partly attributable to HLA diversity in the patient population. Because the treated cohort was small and had just a single nonresponder, larger studies are needed to establish links between baseline CD8+ expansion and response.

V and J are truncated by 4 bases and 2 bases respectively, leaving an intervening sequence of 15 bases. For CDR1 and CDR2, the germline V gene lists SQVTM and ANQGSEA. The CDR3 covers 14 residues, taking in both the cysteine and the phenylalanine. The DNA shown is the 42-base CDR3, in frame from base 1. This clone occurred a few times. What antigen it recognizes has not been identified. Base-call qualities are not available, and no considerably larger clone is one nucleotide away. Receptors were amplified or captured by the immunoSEQ multiplex PCR assay. RNA was extracted from all samples and reverse transcribed into cDNA, which served as template for TCR sequencing. First-strand cDNA was synthesized using SuperScript III with a 2:1 mix of oligo-dT and random hexamers. Amplification bias was assessed with a synthetic immune receptor repertoire, and residual bias was removed computationally. The paper's processing steps were these. After raw reads were preprocessed to remove errors, the CDR3 was defined following IMGT conventions as running from the conserved cysteine to phenylalanine. Clonality was computed by normalizing Shannon entropy by log2 of the number of productive unique TCRs and subtracting the result from 1. Scalp TCRbeta sequences were cross-referenced with sorted blood CD4 and CD8 repertoires so that the CD4 or CD8 identity of scalp clones could be inferred. TCRdb stores this immuneACCESS table with in-frame sequences only. Part of the clones is absent; in the studies checked, under half of the shortfall reflects unresolved V genes, and no reason is known for the rest. D and trimming were read from the DNA, whereas the V and J calls and clone size are those reported in that table. The table for this sample lists about 250,000 clones; about three fifths of them were counted only once. The top ten clonotypes cover 0.75% to 0.95% of the sample.

The sample's treatment or condition label is to be understood as: oral pan-JAK inhibitor, 5-10 mg twice daily. From alopecia areata patients, peripheral blood was collected along with lesional scalp punch biopsies. PBMCs were isolated by density centrifugation and stained for CD3, CD4 and CD8, and CD4+ and CD8+ T cells were sorted on a FACSAria. This TCR was sampled from a human donor with alopecia areata. Here the chain combines TRBV29-1 and TRBJ2-7; 6 matching bases give a weak D call of TRBD1. The source was CD4+ T cells sorted from blood, collected at approximately week 52, from a patient treated with tofacitinib. The bases are TGCAGCGTTGTTATCGGGACAAGGACCTACGAGCAGTACTTC. Its amino acids are CSVVIGTRTYEQYF.